Below, one T cell receptor (beta chain) is given with its context. At the time of active disease, bone marrow was collected from every patient. The germline V gene encodes CDR1 KGHSH and CDR2 LQKENI. CDR3 length: 15 residues. Trimming removed 0 bases from V and 1 base from J, with 9 bases in between. The entry originates in a study of read filtering for tumor transcriptome and immune sequencing. The library was built from roughly 400 ng RNA with molecular barcoded adaptors for alpha/delta and beta/gamma chains. Via MiXCR, TCRdb re-called the reads, giving one row per CDR3 protein. The sample lists 50,000 to 65,000 distinct CDR3 sequences, 15% to 25% occurring once.

Sequencing used a population of CD138-negative cells sorted from bone marrow. This TCR was sampled from a donor aged 40 or older with multiple myeloma. The gene calls are TRBV18 and TRBJ1-1; D not resolved. The DNA for the CDR3 is TGTGCCAGCTCACCACCGTTCGGCGCGAACACTGAAGCTTTCTTT. It specifies CASSPPFGANTEAFF. Full variable domain (missing parts from reference TRBV18 and TRBJ1-1): NAGVMQNPRHLVRRRGQEARLRCSPMKGHSHVYWYRQLPEEGLKFMVYLQKENIIDESGMPKERFSAEFPKEGPSILRIQQVVRGDSAAYFCASSPPFGANTEAFFGQGTRLTVV.